Each of the 10 T cell receptor beta chains below was sequenced from the same sample in a study of lymphopenia after photon versus proton radiotherapy. Libraries were prepared by immunoSEQ multiplex PCR; TCRdb keeps only in-frame clonotypes and omits some of them. The sample contains roughly 40,000 clones, just over 85% of which appear only once. The specimen comprised peripheral blood, sampled from a patient treated with proton-based radiotherapy. Source of these receptors: a woman aged 70-85 years with pancreatic cancer. Some clones in this sample may be carry-over from other donors' samples.

DNA for the CDR3: TGCGCCAGCGCTGGGACTAGCGGAAACTACAATGAGCAGTTCTTC. Amino acid sequence: CASAGTSGNYNEQFF. The rearrangement links TRBV5-1 to TRBJ2-1; 11 bases line up with TRBD2. The CDR3 extends over 15 amino acids. Trimming removed 7 bases from V and 3 bases from J; junction bases left unmatched: 6. Germline-derived CDR1 and CDR2 are SGHRS and YFSETQ.

The chain has TRBV7-2 and TRBJ2-7; TRBD1 agrees at 7 bases. J lost 7 bases, V lost 1 base, and 13 bases had no gene match. Per the germline V gene, CDR1 is SGHTA and CDR2 is FQGNSA. CDR3 length: 16 residues. The CDR3 DNA follows: TGTGCCAGCAGCTTAGAAGGAGCTGACAGGGTCCAAGAGCAGTACTTC. Residues: CASSLEGADRVQEQYF.

The chain joins TRBV10-2 to TRBJ2-7, with a possible D match to TRBD2 (5 bases). Trimming took 2 bases from V and 0 from J, leaving 8 bases between them. Germline V gene lookup returns CDR1 WSHSY and CDR2 SAAADI. The CDR3 is made up of 14 amino acids. The DNA for the CDR3 is TGCGCCAGCAGTGAGCGACGGGACTCCTACGAGCAGTACTTC. It translates to CASSERRDSYEQYF.

This clone was counted a few times. This chain uses TRBV30 with TRBJ1-4; no reliable D call. Trimming left V 5 bases short and J 7 bases short, with 8 bases between. The CDR3 consists of 11 residues. Per the germline V gene, CDR1 is GTSNPN and CDR2 is SVGIG (reference sequence). The CDR3 bases are TGTGCCTGGGAGAGGAGTGAAAAACTGTTTTTT. As protein: CAWERSEKLFF. Combining the CDR3 with reference TRBV30 and TRBJ1-4 gives the whole variable domain SQTIHQWPATLVQPVGSPLSLECTVEGTSNPNLYWYRQAAGRGLQLLFYSVGIGQISSEVPQNLSASRPQDRQFILSSKKLLLSDSGFYLCAWERSEKLFFGSGTQLSVL.

The chain employs TRBV30 and TRBJ2-5; unclear D gene. Trimming took 2 bases from V and 5 from J, leaving 9 bases between them. The germline V gene has CDR1 GTSNPN and CDR2 SVGIG (reference sequence). The length of the CDR3 is 12 residues. The CDR3 coding sequence is TGTGCCTGGAGTCCCCTTGGGGAGACCCAGTACTTC. Residues: CAWSPLGETQYF.

This rearrangement joins TRBV29-1 to TRBJ2-1; 8 bases match TRBD1. Trimming at V came to 4 bases and at J to 3 bases, leaving 2 bases not matched to a gene. The CDR3 is made up of 13 amino acids. CDR1 and CDR2 from the germline V gene are SQVTM and ANQGSEA. CDR3 region: CSVAGTGYNEQFF. DNA of the CDR3: TGCAGCGTTGCTGGGACAGGCTACAATGAGCAGTTCTTC.

The chain joins TRBV9 to TRBJ2-5; 9 nucleotides agree with TRBD2. The CDR3 contains 16 residues. J lost 3 bases, V lost 4 bases, and 10 bases had no gene match. Germline CDR1 SGDLS, CDR2 YYNGEE. CDR3 DNA: TGTGCCAGCAGCCAAGCGGGGGGACAGATTAAAGAGACCCAGTACTTC. Protein sequence: CASSQAGGQIKETQYF.

The chain recombines TRBV6-6 with TRBJ1-2, with D tentatively TRBD1 (6 bases). The V end was cut by 5 bases, the J end by 8 bases, with 15 bases between. Per germline, CDR1 MNHNY and CDR2 SVGAGI (reference sequence). The CDR3 covers 13 residues. The CDR3 is CASSHGTSEGYTF. The DNA for the CDR3 is TGTGCCAGCAGTCACGGGACATCGGAGGGCTACACCTTC.

The chain is built from TRBV6-6 and TRBJ1-6; a possible D gene is TRBD1 (6 bases). The CDR3 loop spans 15 amino acids. Between the trimmed V and J ends, which lost 7 bases and 6 bases, there was a span of 16 bases. CDR1 MNHNY and CDR2 SVGAGI come from the germline V gene (reference sequence). The CDR3 loop is CASNDGQRPNSPLHF. As DNA, the CDR3 is TGTGCCAGCAACGACGGACAGCGGCCTAATTCACCCCTCCACTTT.

CDR3 sequence (DNA): TGCGCCAGCAGCCAAGATGGGGCGGGACACACTAAGCAGTTCTTC. Translating gives CASSQDGAGHTKQFF. The chain links TRBV4-1 to TRBJ2-1; D tentatively reads TRBD1 or TRBD2 (6 bases each). V was cut by 0 bases and J by 11 bases, with 17 bases left in between. CDR1 is MGHRA, CDR2 YSYEKL, per germline. The CDR3 spans 15 residues.